This T cell receptor beta chain was obtained from a study of tissue T cells after allogeneic stem cell transplantation. V dropped 0 bases and J dropped 3 bases, with 10 bases sitting between them. The germline V gene has CDR1 KGHPV and CDR2 FQNQEV (reference sequence). The length of the CDR3 is 15 residues. This clone showed up just a few times. Mouse gene names and germline throughout. With the read ending 1 residue before the CDR3 end, the germline J gene is used to fill in that end. Sequenced by immunoSEQ multiplex PCR; TCRdb stores in-frame clones only, minus some. The table records some 3,000 clones, roughly 44% of them present only once. Indicated time point: mouse harvest day 14 after allogeneic transplant. Mouse grafts combined 10^7 T-cell-depleted bone marrow cells with 10^6 splenic CD5+ T cells.

The material sequenced was gut tissue. This chain uses TRBV26 with TRBJ2-3; TRBD2 is a possible D gene (6 bases). The sequence came from a female BALB/c mouse given C57BL/6 T cells with graft-versus-host disease after an allogeneic hematopoietic cell transplant. The CDR3 loop is CASSLSGGRAETLYF. The CDR3 bases that were read are TGTGCCAGCAGTCTGTCGGGGGGAAGAGCAGAAACGCTGTAT.